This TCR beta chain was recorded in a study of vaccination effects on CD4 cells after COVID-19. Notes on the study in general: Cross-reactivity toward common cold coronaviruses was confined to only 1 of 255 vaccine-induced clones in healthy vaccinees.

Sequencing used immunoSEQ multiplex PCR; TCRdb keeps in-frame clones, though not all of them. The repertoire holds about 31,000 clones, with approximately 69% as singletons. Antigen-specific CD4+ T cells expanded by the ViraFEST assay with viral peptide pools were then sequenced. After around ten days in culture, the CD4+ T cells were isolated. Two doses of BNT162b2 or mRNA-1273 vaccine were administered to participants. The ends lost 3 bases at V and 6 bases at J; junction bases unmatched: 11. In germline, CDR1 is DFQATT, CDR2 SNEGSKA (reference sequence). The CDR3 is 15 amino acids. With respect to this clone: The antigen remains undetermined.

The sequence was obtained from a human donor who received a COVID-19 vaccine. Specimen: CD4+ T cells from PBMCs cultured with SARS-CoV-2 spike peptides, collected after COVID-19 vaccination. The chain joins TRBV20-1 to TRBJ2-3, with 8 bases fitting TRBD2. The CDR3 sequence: CSASRPAGVGDTQYF. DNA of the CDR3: TGCAGTGCTAGTAGGCCAGCGGGAGTCGGGGATACGCAGTATTTT.